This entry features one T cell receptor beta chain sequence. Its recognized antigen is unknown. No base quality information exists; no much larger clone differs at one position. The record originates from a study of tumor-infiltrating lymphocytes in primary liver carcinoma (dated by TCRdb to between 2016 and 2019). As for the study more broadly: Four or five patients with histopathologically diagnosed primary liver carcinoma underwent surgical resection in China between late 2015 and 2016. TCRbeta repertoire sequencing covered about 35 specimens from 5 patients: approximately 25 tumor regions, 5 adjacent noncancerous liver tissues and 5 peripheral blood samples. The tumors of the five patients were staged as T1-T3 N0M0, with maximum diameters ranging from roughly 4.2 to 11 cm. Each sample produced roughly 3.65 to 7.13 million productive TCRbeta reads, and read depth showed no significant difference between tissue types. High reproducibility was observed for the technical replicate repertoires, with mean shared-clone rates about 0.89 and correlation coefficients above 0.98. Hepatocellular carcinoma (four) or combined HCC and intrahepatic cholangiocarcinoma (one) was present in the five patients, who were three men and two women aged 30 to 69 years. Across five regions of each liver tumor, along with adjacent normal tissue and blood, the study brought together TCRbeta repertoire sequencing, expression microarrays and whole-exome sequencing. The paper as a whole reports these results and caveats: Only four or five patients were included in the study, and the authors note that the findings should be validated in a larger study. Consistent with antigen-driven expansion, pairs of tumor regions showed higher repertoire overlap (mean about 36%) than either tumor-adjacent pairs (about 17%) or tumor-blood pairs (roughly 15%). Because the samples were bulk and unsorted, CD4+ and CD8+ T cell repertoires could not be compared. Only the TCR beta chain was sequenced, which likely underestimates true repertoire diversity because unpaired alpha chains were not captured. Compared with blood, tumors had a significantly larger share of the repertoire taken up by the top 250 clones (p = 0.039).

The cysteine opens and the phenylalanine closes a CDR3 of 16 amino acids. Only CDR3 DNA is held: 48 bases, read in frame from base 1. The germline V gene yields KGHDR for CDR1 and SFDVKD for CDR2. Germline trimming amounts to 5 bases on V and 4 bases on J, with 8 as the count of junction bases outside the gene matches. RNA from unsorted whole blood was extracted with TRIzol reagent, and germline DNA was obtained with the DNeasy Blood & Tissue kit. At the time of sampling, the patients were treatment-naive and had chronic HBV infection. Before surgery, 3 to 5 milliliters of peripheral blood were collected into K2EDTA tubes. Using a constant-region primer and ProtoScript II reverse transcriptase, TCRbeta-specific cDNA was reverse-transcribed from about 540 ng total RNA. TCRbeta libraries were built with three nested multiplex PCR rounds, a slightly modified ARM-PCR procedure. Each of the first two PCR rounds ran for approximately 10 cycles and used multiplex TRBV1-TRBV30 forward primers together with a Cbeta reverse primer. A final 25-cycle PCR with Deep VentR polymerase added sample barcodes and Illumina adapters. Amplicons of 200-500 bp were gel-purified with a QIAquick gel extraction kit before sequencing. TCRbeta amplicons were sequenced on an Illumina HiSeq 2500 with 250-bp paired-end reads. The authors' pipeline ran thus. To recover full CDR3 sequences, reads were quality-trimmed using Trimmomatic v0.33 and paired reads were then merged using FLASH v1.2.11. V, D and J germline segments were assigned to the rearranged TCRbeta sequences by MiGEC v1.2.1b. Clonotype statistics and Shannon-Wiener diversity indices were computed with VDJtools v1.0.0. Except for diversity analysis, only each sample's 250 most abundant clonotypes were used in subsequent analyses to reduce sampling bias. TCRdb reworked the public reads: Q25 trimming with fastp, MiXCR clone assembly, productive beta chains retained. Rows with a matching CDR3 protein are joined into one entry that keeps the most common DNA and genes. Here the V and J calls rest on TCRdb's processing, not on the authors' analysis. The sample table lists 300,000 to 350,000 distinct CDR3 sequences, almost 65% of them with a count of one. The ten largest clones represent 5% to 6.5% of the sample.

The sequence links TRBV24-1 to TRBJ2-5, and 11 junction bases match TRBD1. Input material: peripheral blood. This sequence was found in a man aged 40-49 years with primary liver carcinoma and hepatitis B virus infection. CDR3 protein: CATSGPGQGEGETQYF. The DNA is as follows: TGTGCCACCAGTGGGCCGGGACAGGGGGAAGGAGAGACCCAGTACTTC.